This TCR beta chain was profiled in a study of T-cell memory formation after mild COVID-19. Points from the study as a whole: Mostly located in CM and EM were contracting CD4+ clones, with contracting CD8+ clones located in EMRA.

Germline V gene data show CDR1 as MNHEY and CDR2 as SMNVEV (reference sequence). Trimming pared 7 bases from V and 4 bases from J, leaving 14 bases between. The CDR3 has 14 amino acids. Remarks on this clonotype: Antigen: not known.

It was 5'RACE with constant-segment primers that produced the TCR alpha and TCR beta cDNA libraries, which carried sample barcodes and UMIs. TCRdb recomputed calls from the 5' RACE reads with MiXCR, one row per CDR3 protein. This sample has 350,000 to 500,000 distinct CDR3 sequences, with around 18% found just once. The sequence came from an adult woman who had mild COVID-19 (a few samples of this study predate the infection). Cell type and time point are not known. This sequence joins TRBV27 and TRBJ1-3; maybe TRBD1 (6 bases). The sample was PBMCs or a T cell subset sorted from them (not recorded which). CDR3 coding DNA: TGTGCCAGCAAAAGGGGACACCCGGGAAACACCATATATTTT. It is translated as CASKRGHPGNTIYF.